Listed here are 3 T cell receptor beta chains from one sample, sequenced in a study of T cell responses to AZD1222 COVID-19 vaccine. Assay: immunoSEQ multiplex PCR; the TCRdb copy retains only in-frame clones and omits some. The table records around 150,000 clones, around 90% of them present only once. This material consisted of peripheral blood, taken on day 0 of AZD1222 vaccination. These receptors originate from an adult in good health.

This sequence joins TRBV4-3 and TRBJ2-3; D is unresolved. Trimming left V 0 bases short and J 3 bases short, with 10 bases between. The germline CDR1 and CDR2 sequences are LGHNA and YSLEER. CDR3 length: 15 amino acids. CDR3 sequence: CASSQERIVTDTQYF. The CDR3 DNA sequence: TGCGCCAGCAGCCAAGAAAGGATTGTGACAGATACGCAGTATTTT.

The V gene is TRBV15, the J gene TRBJ1-2; possibly TRBD1 for D (5 bases). V was cut by 5 bases and J by 5 bases, with 15 bases left in between. CDR1 is LNHNV and CDR2 is YYDKDF in the germline V gene (reference sequence). This CDR3 spans 14 amino acids. For the CDR3, the DNA is TGTGCCACCAGCGGGACCGGGACGCTGTATGGCTACACCTTC. Translation gives CATSGTGTLYGYTF.

The chain is built from TRBV6-5 and TRBJ2-2, with 8 bases identical to TRBD1. The junction had 3 bases not matched to a gene; V was cut back by 6 bases and J by 6 bases. The CDR3 totals 13 residues. Looked up from germline, CDR1 is MNHEY and CDR2 is SVGAGI. CDR3 sequence (DNA): TGTGCCAGCAGGCAGGGGGCATCCGGGGAGCTGTTTTTT. This sequence encodes CASRQGASGELFF.